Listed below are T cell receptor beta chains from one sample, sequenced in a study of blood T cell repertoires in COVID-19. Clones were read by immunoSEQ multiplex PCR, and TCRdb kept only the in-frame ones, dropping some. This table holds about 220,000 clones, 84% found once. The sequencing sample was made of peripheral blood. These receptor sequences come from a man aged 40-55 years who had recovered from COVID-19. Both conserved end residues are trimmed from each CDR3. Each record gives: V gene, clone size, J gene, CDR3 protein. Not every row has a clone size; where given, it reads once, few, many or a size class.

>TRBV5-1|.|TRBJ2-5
ASSPYTGAQTQY
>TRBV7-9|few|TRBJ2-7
ASSLDVQRDEQY
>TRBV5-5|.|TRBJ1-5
ASSRGQGNQPQH
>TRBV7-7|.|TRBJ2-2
ASSLLTGNTGELF
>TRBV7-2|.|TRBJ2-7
ASSFSLASGSYEQY
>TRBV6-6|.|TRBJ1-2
ASSYSTGGVEGYT
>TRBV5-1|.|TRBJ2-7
ASSLAGELPYEQY
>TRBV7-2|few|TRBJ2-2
ASSRGDTNTGELF
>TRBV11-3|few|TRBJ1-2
ASSPGRAQGGYT
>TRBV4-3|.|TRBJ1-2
ASSHRGDYGYT
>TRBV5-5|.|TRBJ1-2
ASSTRQDHGYT
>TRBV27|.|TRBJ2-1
ASSYRLAGGKDNEQF
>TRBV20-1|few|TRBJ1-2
SANNIYGYT
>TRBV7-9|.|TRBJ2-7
ASSLVGSDYEQY
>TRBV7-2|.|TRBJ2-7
ASSLGSGGSSYEQY
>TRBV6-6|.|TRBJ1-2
ASSYAGGDYGYT
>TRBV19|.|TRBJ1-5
ASRMDRVIGQPQH
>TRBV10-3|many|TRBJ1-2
AISADGQGVYGYT
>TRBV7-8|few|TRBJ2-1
ASSSRLAGYNEQF
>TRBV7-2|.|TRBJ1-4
ASSSMSGGEKLF
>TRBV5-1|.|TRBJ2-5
ASSPQQMGQETQY
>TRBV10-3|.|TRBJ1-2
AISDSGGYGYT
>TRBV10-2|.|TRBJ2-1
ASRAASSYNEQF